The 27 T cell receptor beta chains given below trace back to one sample, sequenced in a study of identical twins' blood T cells. TCRdb used MiXCR to reprocess the 5' RACE reads, holding one entry per CDR3 protein. The sample holds around 380,000 distinct CDR3 sequences, 28% seen once. The sequencing input was PBMCs. The receptors here all came from a woman aged 18 to 55 in good health.

As to this clonotype: Its ends do not fully match the called genes, so a read error is possible. The chain is built from TRBV5-1 and TRBJ1-1; TRBD1 aligns across 7 bases. This CDR3 is 13 amino acids long. From germline, CDR1 is SGHRS and CDR2 YFSETQ. CDR3 bases: TGCGCCGGCAGCGGAAGTACAGGGGCTGAAGCTTTCTTT. Protein product: CAGSGSTGAEAFF.

The chain recombines TRBV2 with TRBJ1-2, with a tentative D call TRBD1 (5 bases). CDR3 length: 15 residues. Germline V gives CDR1 SNHLY, CDR2 FYNNEI. The germline V and J ends were trimmed by 3 bases and 10 bases, with 21 bases remaining between them. The CDR3 DNA is TGTGCCAGCAGTGATACGGGACGGGGTTTACTCGACTACACCTTC. Translating it yields CASSDTGRGLLDYTF.

V gene TRBV20-1 combines with J gene TRBJ2-3, with a weak D call TRBD2 (6 bases). The V gene's germline CDR1 is DFQATT and CDR2 SNEGSKA (reference sequence). The CDR3 loop spans 15 amino acids. V shed 6 bases and J shed 6 bases, with 22 bases lying between them. The chain's CDR3 is CSAEKRASDMDTQYF. DNA of the CDR3: TGCAGTGCCGAGAAACGGGCTAGCGATATGGATACGCAGTATTTT.

This clonotype was picked up a small number of times. This chain links TRBV29-1 with TRBJ1-3; perhaps TRBD1 as D (5 bases). The CDR3 consists of 13 residues. Trimming removed 7 bases at V and 4 bases at J, with 14 bases between. Germline V gene lookup returns CDR1 SQVTM and CDR2 ANQGSEA. The DNA of the CDR3 is TGCAGCGGGGCATGGGGACGGGGAAACACCATATATTTT. This sequence encodes CSGAWGRGNTIYF.

This clonotype was detected only a few times. J is TRBJ2-7 and V is TRBV12-3 or TRBV12-4; D may be TRBD1 (5 bases). The CDR3 runs 13 residues. Trimming took 4 bases from V and 3 from J, leaving 10 bases between them. The CDR3 region is CASSSRTYYEQYF. The CDR3 coding sequence is TGTGCCAGCAGTTCGAGGACATACTACGAGCAGTACTTC.

The chain recombines TRBV29-1 with TRBJ2-2; D not certain. The CDR3 totals 15 residues. Between the trimmed V and J ends, which lost 6 bases and 0 bases, there was a span of 14 bases. Germline-derived CDR1 and CDR2 are SQVTM and ANQGSEA. This chain's CDR3 is CSVGRTVANTGELFF. CDR3 sequence (DNA): TGCAGCGTCGGACGGACCGTTGCGAACACCGGGGAGCTGTTTTTT.

This clonotype was recorded many times. This rearrangement joins TRBV7-9 to TRBJ2-2; D gene ambiguous. V lost 5 bases and J lost 4, with 14 bases in between. Germline CDR1 SEHNR, CDR2 FQNEAQ (reference sequence). The CDR3 totals 15 residues. The DNA of the CDR3 is TGTGCCAGCAGCCTCAGTGAGCTCTCCACCGGGGAGCTGTTTTTT. It specifies CASSLSELSTGELFF.

The chain links TRBV6-2 or TRBV6-3 to TRBJ2-7; possible D gene TRBD2, 6 bases. CDR3 size: 15 residues. V was clipped by 2 bases and J by 4 bases, with 15 bases between them. From germline, CDR1 is MNHEY and CDR2 SVGEGT. The CDR3 coding sequence is TGTGCCAGCAGTTACGAGTCGGGAGTTTGGTACGAGCAGTACTTC. Translating it yields CASSYESGVWYEQYF.

This rearrangement joins TRBV9 to TRBJ2-3; no firm D call. From germline, CDR1 is SGDLS and CDR2 YYNGEE. Trimming left V 0 bases short and J 4 bases short, with 6 bases between. The CDR3 has 13 amino acids. The CDR3: CASSVEVPDTQYF. The CDR3, as DNA: TGTGCCAGCAGCGTAGAGGTGCCAGATACGCAGTATTTT.

A remark on this clonotype: One end of the junction fails to match germline, which may point to a read error. As DNA, the CDR3 is TGCAGCGTTGAATCAGGGGCTGGGGCCGACGTCCTGACTTTC. The encoded protein is CSVESGAGADVLTF. This sequence joins TRBV29-1 and TRBJ2-6; a possible D gene is TRBD1 (6 bases). CDR3 length: 14 amino acids. The V gene's germline CDR1 is SQVTM and CDR2 ANQGSEA.

This clonotype has more than one count but fewer than ten. The J gene is TRBJ1-1, the V gene TRBV29-1; D might be TRBD1 (5 bases). V lost 6 bases and J 3 bases, leaving 17 bases between the germline ends. CDR3 length: 14 residues. The V gene's germline CDR1 is SQVTM and CDR2 ANQGSEA. This CDR3 reads CSVMGRLADTEAFF. CDR3 coding DNA: TGCAGCGTGATGGGACGGTTGGCTGACACTGAAGCTTTCTTT.

This clonotype was seen a handful of times. V and J are TRBV12-3 or TRBV12-4 and TRBJ1-2; maybe TRBD1 (5 bases). The CDR3 is 15 residues long. Trimming removed 3 bases at V and 0 bases at J, with 11 bases between. The CDR3 DNA reads as TGTGCCAGCAGTTTTCGGACAACAGCTAACTATGGCTACACCTTC. Residues: CASSFRTTANYGYTF.

This clonotype was detected many times. The rearrangement uses TRBV12-3 or TRBV12-4 and TRBJ2-3; 11 nucleotides line up with TRBD2. With V trimmed by 5 bases and J by 2 bases, 6 bases remained unmatched. This CDR3 region has 16 residues. CDR3 region: CASSPTSGGFTDTQYF. As DNA, the CDR3 is TGTGCCAGCAGTCCTACTAGCGGGGGCTTCACAGATACGCAGTATTTT.

Comment on this clonotype: A junction end diverges from the germline sequence, so it may reflect a read error. V usage is TRBV6-6 and J usage is TRBJ2-2, with 9 bases aligning to TRBD1. Germline V gene lookup returns CDR1 MNHNY and CDR2 SVGAGI (reference sequence). The CDR3 runs 16 residues. The CDR3 is CASSPPGTGTTGKLFF. The CDR3 DNA reads as TGTGCCAGCAGCCCTCCGGGGACAGGGACCACCGGGAAGCTGTTTTTT.

The V and J genes are TRBV5-5 and TRBJ1-2; D is uncertain. CDR1 and CDR2 (germline): SGHKS, YYEKEE (reference sequence). V lost 3 bases and J 4 bases, leaving 10 bases between the germline ends. The CDR3 has 13 amino acids. CDR3 nucleotide sequence: TGTGCCAGCAGCTCGAGTCAGATCTATGGCTACACCTTC. Translation gives CASSSSQIYGYTF.

J is TRBJ2-7 and V is TRBV9; D is uncertain. The germline V gene encodes CDR1 SGDLS and CDR2 YYNGEE. Between the trimmed V and J ends, which lost 5 bases and 2 bases, there was a span of 11 bases. The CDR3 is 13 amino acids. The CDR3 DNA sequence: TGTGCCAGCAGACTGACGGCCCCCTACGAGCAGTACTTC. It codes for CASRLTAPYEQYF.

This clonotype has just a few counts. The CDR3: CASSLELAGAGANVLTF. As DNA, the CDR3 is TGCGCCAGCAGCTTGGAGCTAGCGGGAGCTGGGGCCAACGTCCTGACTTTC. The chain links TRBV5-1 to TRBJ2-6; 10 positions match TRBD2. Trimming at V came to 0 bases and at J to 2 bases, leaving 2 bases not matched to a gene. The CDR3 runs to 17 residues. The germline V gene has CDR1 SGHRS and CDR2 YFSETQ.

This clonotype appeared many times. The rearrangement uses TRBV29-1 and TRBJ2-1, with 7 nucleotides matching TRBD2. CDR1 SQVTM and CDR2 ANQGSEA come from the germline V gene. V lost 2 bases, J lost 6 bases, and 4 bases stayed unmatched. CDR3 length: 13 amino acids. CDR3 amino acids: CSVELGLVNEQFF. CDR3 bases: TGCAGCGTTGAACTTGGACTAGTCAATGAGCAGTTCTTC.

V and J are TRBV20-1 and TRBJ2-2, with TRBD2 as a possible D gene (6 bases). The germline V gene has CDR1 DFQATT and CDR2 SNEGSKA (reference sequence). V lost 3 bases, J lost 7 bases, and 18 bases lay in between. The CDR3 covers 15 residues. CDR3 in amino acids: CSASSDGMGGGELFF. As DNA, the CDR3 is TGCAGTGCTAGCTCGGACGGTATGGGGGGCGGGGAGCTGTTTTTT.

This clonotype was seen repeatedly, ten times or more. As DNA, the CDR3 is TGTGCCAGCGGAAAGGTAGCGGGAGGGAATTCGGGGTACAATGAGCAGTTCTTC. The encoded protein is CASGKVAGGNSGYNEQFF. This rearrangement joins TRBV12-3 or TRBV12-4 to TRBJ2-1; TRBD2 agrees at 11 bases. The CDR3 contains 18 residues. Trimming at V came to 8 bases and at J to 4 bases, leaving 16 bases not matched to a gene.

The chain joins TRBV20-1 to TRBJ1-1; TRBD1 might be the D (5 bases). Trimming removed 5 bases at V and 10 bases at J, with 11 bases between. The CDR3 contains 10 residues. Looked up from germline, CDR1 is DFQATT and CDR2 is SNEGSKA (reference sequence). CDR3 amino acids: CSALSGGAFF. As DNA, the CDR3 is TGCAGTGCTCTTTCGGGGGGAGCTTTCTTT.

This clonotype showed up many times. This rearrangement joins TRBV19 to TRBJ1-1; TRBD1 aligns across 9 bases. V gave up 5 bases and J gave up 1 base; unmatched junction bases: 8. Germline-derived CDR1 and CDR2 are LNHDA and SQIVND (reference sequence). This CDR3 comprises 16 residues. Written as DNA, the CDR3 is TGTGCCAGTAGTCCCCCCTGGACAGGGGAGAACACTGAAGCTTTCTTT. It yields the protein CASSPPWTGENTEAFF. The whole variable domain, filled in from reference TRBV19 and TRBJ1-1, reads DGGITQSPKYLFRKEGQNVTLSCEQNLNHDAMYWYRQDPGQGLRLIYYSQIVNDFQKGDIAEGYSVSREKKESFPLTVTSAQKNPTAFYLCASSPPWTGENTEAFFGQGTRLTVV.

This chain links TRBV9 with TRBJ2-1, with D perhaps TRBD2 (6 bases). Germline CDR1 is SGDLS and CDR2 is YYNGEE. The ends were cut back, 3 bases at V and 8 bases at J, with 9 bases in the middle. There are 12 residues in the CDR3. The CDR3 is CASSAGAHEQFF. The CDR3 DNA follows: TGTGCCAGCAGCGCGGGAGCGCATGAGCAGTTCTTC.

Ten or more counts support this clonotype. The J gene is TRBJ1-1, the V gene TRBV12-3 or TRBV12-4, with D perhaps matching TRBD1 (5 bases). V lost 3 bases, J lost 7 bases, and 6 bases lay in between. The CDR3 consists of 11 residues. The CDR3 here is CASSLRGEAFF. CDR3 bases: TGTGCCAGCAGTTTGAGGGGTGAAGCTTTCTTT.

This clonotype was observed at least ten times. The chain links TRBV10-3 to TRBJ1-1; D not certain. The germline gives CDR1 ENHRY, CDR2 SYGVKD. This CDR3 region has 13 residues. V lost 0 bases and J lost 2, with 4 bases in between. CDR3 nucleotides: TGTGCCATCAGTGAGTCGAGTAACACTGAAGCTTTCTTT. Translating it yields CAISESSNTEAFF.

In its sample, this clonotype was seen a few times. The V gene is TRBV20-1, the J gene TRBJ2-7; D possibly corresponds to TRBD2 (5 bases). There are 13 residues in the CDR3. The germline gives CDR1 DFQATT, CDR2 SNEGSKA (reference sequence). The V and J ends lost 3 bases and 5 bases respectively, with 14 bases between them. CDR3 sequence reads: CSASRETPDEQYF. The CDR3 nucleotides are TGCAGTGCTAGCCGGGAAACACCGGACGAGCAGTACTTC.

A word on this clonotype: One end of the junction is discordant with germline, which a read error may explain. V usage is TRBV5-1 and J usage is TRBJ1-3; D is unresolved. From germline, CDR1 is SGHRS and CDR2 YFSETQ. This CDR3 is built from 15 residues. The CDR3 loop is CASSLQGLSVNTIYF. CDR3 nucleotides: TGCGCCAGCAGCTTGCAAGGGCTCTCTGTAAACACCATATATTTT.